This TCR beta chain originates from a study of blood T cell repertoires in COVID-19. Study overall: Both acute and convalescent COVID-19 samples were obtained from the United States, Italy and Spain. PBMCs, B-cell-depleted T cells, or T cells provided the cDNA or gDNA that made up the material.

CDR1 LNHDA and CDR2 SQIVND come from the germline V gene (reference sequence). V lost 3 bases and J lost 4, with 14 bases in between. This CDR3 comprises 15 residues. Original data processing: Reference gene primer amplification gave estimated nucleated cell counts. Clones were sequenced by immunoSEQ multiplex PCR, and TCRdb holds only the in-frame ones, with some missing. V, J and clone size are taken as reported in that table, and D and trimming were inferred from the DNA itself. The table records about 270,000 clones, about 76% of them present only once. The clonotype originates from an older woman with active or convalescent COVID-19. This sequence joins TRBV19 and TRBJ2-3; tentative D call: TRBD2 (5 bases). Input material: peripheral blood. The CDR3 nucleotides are TGTGCCAGTAGTATGGCGTACGGGGAACCAGATACGCAGTATTTT. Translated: CASSMAYGEPDTQYF.